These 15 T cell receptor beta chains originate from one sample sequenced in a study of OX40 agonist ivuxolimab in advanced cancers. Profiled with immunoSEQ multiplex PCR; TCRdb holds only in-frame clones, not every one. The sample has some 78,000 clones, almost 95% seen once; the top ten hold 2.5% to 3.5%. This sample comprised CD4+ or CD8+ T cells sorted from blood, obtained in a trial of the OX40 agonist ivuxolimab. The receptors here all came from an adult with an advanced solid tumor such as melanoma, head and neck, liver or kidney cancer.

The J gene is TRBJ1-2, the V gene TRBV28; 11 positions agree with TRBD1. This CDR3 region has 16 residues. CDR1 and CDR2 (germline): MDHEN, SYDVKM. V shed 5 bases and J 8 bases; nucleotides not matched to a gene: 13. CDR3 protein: CASSQQGQGALRGYTF. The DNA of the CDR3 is TGTGCCAGCAGTCAACAAGGACAGGGGGCTCTTCGGGGCTACACCTTC.

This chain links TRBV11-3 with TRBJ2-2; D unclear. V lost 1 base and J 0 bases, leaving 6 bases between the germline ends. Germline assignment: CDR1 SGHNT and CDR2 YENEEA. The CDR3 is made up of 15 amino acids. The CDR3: CASSLGTPNTGELFF. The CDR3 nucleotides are TGTGCCAGCAGCTTAGGGACCCCGAACACCGGGGAGCTGTTTTTT.

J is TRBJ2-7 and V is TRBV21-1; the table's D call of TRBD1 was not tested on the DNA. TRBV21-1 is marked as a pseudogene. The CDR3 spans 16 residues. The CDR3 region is CARKPHLQDRRNEQYF. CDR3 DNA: TGTGCCAGGAAACCTCATCTACAGGACCGGAGAAACGAGCAGTACTTC.

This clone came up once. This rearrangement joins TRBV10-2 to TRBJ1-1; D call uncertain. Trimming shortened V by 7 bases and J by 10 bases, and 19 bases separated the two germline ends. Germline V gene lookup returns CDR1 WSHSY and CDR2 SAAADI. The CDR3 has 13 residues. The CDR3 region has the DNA TGCGCCAGCACCCGAGCGGAGGCGTTCGGAGCTTTCTTT. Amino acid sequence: CASTRAEAFGAFF.

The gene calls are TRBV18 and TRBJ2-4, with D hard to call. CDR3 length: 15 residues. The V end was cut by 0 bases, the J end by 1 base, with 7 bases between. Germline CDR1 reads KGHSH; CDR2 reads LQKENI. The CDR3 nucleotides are TGTGCCAGCTCACCACCGAATGGGGCCAAAAACATTCAGTACTTC. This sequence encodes CASSPPNGAKNIQYF.

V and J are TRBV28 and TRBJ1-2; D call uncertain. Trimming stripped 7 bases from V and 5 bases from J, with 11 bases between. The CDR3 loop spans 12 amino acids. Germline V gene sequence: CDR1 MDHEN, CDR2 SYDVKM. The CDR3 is CASTGGGYGYTF. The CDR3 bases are TGTGCCAGCACCGGTGGAGGGTATGGCTACACCTTC.

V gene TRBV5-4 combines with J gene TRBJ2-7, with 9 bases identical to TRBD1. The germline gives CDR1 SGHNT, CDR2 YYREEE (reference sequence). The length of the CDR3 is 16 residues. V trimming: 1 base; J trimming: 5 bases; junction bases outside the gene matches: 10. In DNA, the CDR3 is TGTGCCAGCAGCTTGAGAGGGACAGGGATTCCCGACGAGCAGTACTTC. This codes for CASSLRGTGIPDEQYF.

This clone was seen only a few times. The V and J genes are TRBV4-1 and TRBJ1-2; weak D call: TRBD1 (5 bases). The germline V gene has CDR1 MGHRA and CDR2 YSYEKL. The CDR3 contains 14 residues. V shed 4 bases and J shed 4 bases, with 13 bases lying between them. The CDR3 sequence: CASSRGQGGYGYTF. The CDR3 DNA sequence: TGCGCCAGCAGCCGCGGGCAGGGCGGCTATGGCTACACCTTC.

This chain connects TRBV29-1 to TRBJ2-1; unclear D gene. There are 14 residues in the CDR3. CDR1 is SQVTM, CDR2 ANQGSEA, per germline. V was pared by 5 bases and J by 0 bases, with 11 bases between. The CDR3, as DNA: TGCAGCGTTTCTCCGGAAGACTCCTACAATGAGCAGTTCTTC. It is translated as CSVSPEDSYNEQFF.

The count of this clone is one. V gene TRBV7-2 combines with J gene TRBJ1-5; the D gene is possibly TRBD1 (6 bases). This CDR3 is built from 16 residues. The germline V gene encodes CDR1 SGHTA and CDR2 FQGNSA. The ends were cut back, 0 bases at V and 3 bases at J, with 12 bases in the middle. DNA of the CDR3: TGTGCCAGCAGCTTAGCGCCGACAGGTTTCAATCAGCCCCAGCATTTT. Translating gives CASSLAPTGFNQPQHF.

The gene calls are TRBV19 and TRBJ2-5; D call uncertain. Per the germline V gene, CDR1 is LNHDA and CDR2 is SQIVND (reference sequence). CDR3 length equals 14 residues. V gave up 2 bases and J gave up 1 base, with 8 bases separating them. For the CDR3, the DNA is TGTGCCAGTAGTATAATGGGCGGCCAAGAGACCCAGTACTTC. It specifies CASSIMGGQETQYF.

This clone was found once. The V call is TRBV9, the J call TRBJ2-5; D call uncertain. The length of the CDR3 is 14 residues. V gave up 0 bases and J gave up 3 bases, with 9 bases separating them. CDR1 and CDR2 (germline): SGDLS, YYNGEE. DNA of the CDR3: TGTGCCAGCAGCGTAGGTGGCGGCAAAGAGACCCAGTACTTC. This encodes CASSVGGGKETQYF.

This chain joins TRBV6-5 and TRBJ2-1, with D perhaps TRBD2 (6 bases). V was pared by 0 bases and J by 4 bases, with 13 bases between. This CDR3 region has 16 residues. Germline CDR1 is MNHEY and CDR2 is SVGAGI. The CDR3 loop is CASSYSGTLEYNEQFF. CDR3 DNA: TGTGCCAGCAGTTACTCCGGGACTCTAGAGTACAATGAGCAGTTCTTC.

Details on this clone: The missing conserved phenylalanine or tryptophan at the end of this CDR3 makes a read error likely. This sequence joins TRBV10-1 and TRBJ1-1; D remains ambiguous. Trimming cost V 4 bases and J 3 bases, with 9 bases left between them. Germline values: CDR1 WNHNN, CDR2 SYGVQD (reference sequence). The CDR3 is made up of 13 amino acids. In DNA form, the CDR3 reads TGCGCCAGCAGTGGCTCGGTGTACACTGAAGCTTTCCTT. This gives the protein CASSGSVYTEAFL.

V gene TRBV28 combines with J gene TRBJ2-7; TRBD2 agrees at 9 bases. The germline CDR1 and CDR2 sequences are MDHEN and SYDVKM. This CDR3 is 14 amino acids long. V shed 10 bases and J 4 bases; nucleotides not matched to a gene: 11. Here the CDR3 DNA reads TGTGCCACCCTGTTTAGCGGGAGTAGGTACGAGCAGTACTTC. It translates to CATLFSGSRYEQYF.